This T cell receptor (beta chain) was found in a study of CD8 T cells in Susac syndrome. The RNA, about 0.45 to 1 ug, was put through reverse transcription using random hexamers. Each CDR3 protein gets one entry after TCRdb re-called the immunoSEQ multiplex PCR reads with MiXCR. The profile shows about 300,000 distinct CDR3 sequences, roughly 94% of them singletons. V trimming: 5 bases; J trimming: 5 bases; junction bases outside the gene matches: 5. CDR3 length: 15 residues. Sequenced input: CD4+ T cells from PBMCs. This TCR was recovered from a human donor with multiple sclerosis. This chain links TRBV12-3 or TRBV12-4 with TRBJ2-3, with 12 bases identical to TRBD1. CDR3 nucleotides: TGTGCCAGCAGTCCGGGACAGGGGGCGAGAGATACGCAGTATTTT. This gives the protein CASSPGQGARDTQYF.